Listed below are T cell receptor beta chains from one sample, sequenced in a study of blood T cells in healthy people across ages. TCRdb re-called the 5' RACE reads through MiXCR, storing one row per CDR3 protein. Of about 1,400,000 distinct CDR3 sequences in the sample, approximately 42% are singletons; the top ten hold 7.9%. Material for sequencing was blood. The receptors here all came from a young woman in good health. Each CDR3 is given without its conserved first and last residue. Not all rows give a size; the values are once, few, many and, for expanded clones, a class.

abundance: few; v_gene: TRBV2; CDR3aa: ASSLKIAGARDTQY
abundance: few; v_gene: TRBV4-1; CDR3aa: ASSQDPDSTGELF
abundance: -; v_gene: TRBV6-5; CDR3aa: ASSYVGLAGGQRNEQF
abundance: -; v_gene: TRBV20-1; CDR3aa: SARGGRAGQNSNQPQH
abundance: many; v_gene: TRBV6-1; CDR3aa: ASSEADTQY
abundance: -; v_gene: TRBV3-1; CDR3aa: ASSQKGGTYSADYGYT
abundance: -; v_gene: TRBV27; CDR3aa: ASSNLAGGPVEQY
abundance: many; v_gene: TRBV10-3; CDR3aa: ASLPRTSGSLTDTQY
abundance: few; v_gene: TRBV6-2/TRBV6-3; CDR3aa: ASSSLSLGTSGATYEQY
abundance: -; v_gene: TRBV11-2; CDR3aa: ASSRTVGFYEQY
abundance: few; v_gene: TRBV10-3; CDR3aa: AISESMREASTDTQY
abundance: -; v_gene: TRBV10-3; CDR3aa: ATSGRDPEQY
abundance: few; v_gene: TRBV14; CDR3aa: ASSQEWQKQF
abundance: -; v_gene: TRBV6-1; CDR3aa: ASSAGTGGGRGYGYT
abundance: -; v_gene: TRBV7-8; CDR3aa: ASSPMGGGAQVGDTQY
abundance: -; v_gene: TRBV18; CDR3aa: ASSPVDLGDGYT
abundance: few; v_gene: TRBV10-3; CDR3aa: AISESSILGTDTQY
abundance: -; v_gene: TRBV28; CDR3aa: ASSLSTAYSSYNEQF
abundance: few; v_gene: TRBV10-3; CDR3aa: AISKDRGTEAF
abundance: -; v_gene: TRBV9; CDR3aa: ASSEGLADTGELF
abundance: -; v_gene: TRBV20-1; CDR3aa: SAARTENTEAF
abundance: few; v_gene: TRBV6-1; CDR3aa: ASTFADTQY
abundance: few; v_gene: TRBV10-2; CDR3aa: ASSESGFAGQPQH
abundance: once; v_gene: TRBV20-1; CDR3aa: SPSQALTNEKLF
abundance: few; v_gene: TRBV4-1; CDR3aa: ASSPYEQANYGYT
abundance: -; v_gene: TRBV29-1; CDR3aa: SAGGRVTDTQY
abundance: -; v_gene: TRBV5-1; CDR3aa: ASSSGQAGETQF
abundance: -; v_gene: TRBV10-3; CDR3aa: AIGLPSSTYEQF
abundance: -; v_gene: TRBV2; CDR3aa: ASSEASNTQY
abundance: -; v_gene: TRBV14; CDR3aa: ASSHSGQGWTDTQH
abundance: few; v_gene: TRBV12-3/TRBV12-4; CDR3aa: ASSLVAGGPQF
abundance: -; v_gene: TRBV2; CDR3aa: ASSESSGTSGGSSYNEQF
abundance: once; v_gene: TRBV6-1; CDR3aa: ASRDKTGNTGELF
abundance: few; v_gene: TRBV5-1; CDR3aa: ASRMRTDTQY
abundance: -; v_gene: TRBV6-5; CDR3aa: ASSYSRYVSAWEQY
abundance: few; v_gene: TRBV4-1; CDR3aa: ASSQVLAGGRARLNEQF